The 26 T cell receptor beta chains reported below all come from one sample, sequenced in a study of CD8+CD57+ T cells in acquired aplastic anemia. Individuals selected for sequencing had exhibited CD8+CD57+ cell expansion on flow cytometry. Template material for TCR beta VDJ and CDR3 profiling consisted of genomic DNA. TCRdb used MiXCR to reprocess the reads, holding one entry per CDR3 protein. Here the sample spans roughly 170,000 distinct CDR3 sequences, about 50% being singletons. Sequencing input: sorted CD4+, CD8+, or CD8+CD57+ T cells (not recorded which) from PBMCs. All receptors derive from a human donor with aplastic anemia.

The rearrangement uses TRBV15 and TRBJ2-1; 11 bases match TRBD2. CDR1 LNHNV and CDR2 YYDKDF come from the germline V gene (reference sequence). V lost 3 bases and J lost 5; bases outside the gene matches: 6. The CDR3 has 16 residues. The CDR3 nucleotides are TGTGCCACCAGCAGGAACACGGGACTAGCGGACAATGAGCAGTTCTTC. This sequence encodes CATSRNTGLADNEQFF.

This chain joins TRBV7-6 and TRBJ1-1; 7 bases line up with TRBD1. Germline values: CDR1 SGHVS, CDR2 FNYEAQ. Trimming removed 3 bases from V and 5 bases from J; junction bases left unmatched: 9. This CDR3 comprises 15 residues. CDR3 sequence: CASSFPVQGPTEAFF. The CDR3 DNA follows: TGTGCCAGCAGCTTCCCAGTACAGGGGCCGACTGAAGCTTTCTTT.

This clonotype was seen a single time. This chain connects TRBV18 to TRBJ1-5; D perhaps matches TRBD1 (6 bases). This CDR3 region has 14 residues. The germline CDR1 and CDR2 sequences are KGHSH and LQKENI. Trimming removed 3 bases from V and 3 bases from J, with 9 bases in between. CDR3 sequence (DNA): TGTGCCAGCTCACCCCGGGACACCAATCAGCCCCAGCATTTT. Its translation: CASSPRDTNQPQHF.

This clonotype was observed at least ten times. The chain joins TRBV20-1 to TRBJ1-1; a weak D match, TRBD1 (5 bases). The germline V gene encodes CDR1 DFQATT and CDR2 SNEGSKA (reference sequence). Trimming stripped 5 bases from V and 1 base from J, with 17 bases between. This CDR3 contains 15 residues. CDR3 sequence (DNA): TGCAGTGCTTCAGGGACCCAAACGGGGAACACTGAAGCTTTCTTT. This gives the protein CSASGTQTGNTEAFF.

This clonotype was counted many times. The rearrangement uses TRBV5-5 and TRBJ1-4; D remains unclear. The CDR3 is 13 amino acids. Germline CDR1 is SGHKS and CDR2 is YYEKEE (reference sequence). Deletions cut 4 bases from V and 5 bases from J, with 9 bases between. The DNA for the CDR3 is TGTGCCAGCAGCCCAGCTCAGAATGAAAAACTGTTTTTT. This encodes CASSPAQNEKLFF.

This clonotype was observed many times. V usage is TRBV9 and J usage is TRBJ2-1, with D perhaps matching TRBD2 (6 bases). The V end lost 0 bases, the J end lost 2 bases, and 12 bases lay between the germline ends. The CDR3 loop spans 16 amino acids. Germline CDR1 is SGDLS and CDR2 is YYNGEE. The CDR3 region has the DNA TGTGCCAGCAGCGTAGCAGCAGGGAGGACCTACAATGAGCAGTTCTTC. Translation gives CASSVAAGRTYNEQFF. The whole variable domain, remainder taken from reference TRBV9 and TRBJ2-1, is DSGVTQTPKHLITATGQRVTLRCSPRSGDLSVYWYQQSLDQGLQFLIQYYNGEERAKGNILERFSAQQFPDLHSELNLSSLELGDSALYFCASSVAAGRTYNEQFFGPGTRLTVL.

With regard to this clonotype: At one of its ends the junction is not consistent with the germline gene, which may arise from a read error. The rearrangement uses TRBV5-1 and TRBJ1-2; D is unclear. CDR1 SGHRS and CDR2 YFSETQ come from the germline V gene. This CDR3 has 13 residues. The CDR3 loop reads CASSLGENYGCTF. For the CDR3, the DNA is TGCGCCAGCAGCTTGGGGGAAAACTATGGCTGCACCTTC.

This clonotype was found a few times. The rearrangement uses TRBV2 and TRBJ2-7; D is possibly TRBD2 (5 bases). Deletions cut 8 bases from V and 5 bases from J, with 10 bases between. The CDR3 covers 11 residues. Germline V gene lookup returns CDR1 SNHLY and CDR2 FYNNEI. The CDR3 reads CASFEGHEQYF. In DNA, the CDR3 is TGTGCCAGCTTCGAGGGCCACGAGCAGTACTTC.

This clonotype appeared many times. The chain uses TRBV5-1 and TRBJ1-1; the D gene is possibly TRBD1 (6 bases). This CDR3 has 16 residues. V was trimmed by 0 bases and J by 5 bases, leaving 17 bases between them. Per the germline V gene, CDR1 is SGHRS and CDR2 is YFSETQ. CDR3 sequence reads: CASSLAEGGLRTEAFF. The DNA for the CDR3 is TGCGCCAGCAGCTTGGCCGAAGGGGGACTAAGGACTGAAGCTTTCTTT.

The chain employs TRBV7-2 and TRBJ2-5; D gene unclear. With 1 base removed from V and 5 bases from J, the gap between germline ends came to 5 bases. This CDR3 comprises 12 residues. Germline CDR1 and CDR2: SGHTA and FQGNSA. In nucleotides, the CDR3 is TGTGCCAGCAGCTTAGTTGAGGAGACCCAGTACTTC. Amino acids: CASSLVEETQYF.

CDR3 coding DNA: TGCAGTGCTAGTAGGTCTAGCGGCTACAATGAGCAGTTCTTC. Translation gives CSASRSSGYNEQFF. This chain connects TRBV20-1 to TRBJ2-1; 7 nucleotides agree with TRBD2. This CDR3 spans 14 amino acids. CDR1 DFQATT and CDR2 SNEGSKA come from the germline V gene (reference sequence). Trimming took 3 bases from V and 3 from J; bases not matched to a gene: 5.

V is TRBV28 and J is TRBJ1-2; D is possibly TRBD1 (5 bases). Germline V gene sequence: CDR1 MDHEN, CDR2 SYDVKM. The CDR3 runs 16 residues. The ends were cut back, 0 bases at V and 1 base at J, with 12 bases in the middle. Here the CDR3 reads CASSLWGGSGNYGYTF. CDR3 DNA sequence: TGTGCCAGCAGTTTATGGGGGGGGTCGGGTAACTATGGCTACACCTTC.

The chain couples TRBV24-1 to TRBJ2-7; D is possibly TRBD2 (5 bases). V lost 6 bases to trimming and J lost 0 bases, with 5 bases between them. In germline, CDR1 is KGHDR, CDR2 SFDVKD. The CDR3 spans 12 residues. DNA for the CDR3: TGTGCCACCAGTCGGGACTCCTACGAGCAGTACTTC. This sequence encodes CATSRDSYEQYF.

CDR3 sequence (DNA): TGTGCCAGCAGCAAACACGGTTCGGCGGGAGAGACCCAGTACTTC. Translation gives CASSKHGSAGETQYF. The V and J genes are TRBV5-4 and TRBJ2-5; possible D gene TRBD2, 5 bases. Germline CDR1 and CDR2: SGHNT and YYREEE (reference sequence). The CDR3 runs 15 residues. V was clipped by 4 bases and J by 4 bases, with 17 bases between them.

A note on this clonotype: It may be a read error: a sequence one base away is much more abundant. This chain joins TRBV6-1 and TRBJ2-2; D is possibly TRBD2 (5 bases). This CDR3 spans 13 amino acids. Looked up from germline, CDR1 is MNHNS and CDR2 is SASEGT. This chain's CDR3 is CASIRSNTGEPFF. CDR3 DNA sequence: TGTGCCAGCATACGGTCGAACACCGGGGAGCCGTTTTTT.

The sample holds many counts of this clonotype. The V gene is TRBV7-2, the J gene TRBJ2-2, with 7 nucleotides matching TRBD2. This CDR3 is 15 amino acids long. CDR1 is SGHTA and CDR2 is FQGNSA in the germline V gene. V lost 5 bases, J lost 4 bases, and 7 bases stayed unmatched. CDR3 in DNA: TGTGCCAGCAGCCCAAAGACGGGGGGCACCGGGGAGCTGTTTTTT. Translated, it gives CASSPKTGGTGELFF. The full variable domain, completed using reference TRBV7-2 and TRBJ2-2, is GAGVSQSPSNKVTEKGKDVELRCDPISGHTALYWYRQSLGQGLEFLIYFQGNSAPDKSGLPSDRFSAERTGGSVSTLTIQRTQQEDSAVYLCASSPKTGGTGELFFGEGSRLTVL.

The CDR3 loop is CAIAQGGARTDTQYF. The CDR3 DNA follows: TGTGCCATCGCCCAGGGTGGGGCAAGGACAGATACGCAGTATTTT. The chain has TRBV10-3 and TRBJ2-3; possible D gene TRBD1, 5 bases. The CDR3 is 15 amino acids. V gave up 8 bases and J gave up 3 bases, with 18 bases separating them. Germline V gene data show CDR1 as ENHRY and CDR2 as SYGVKD.

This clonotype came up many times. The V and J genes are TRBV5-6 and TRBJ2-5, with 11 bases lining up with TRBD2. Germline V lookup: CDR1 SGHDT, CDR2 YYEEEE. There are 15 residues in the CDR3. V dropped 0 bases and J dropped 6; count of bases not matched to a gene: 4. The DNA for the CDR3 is TGTGCCAGCAGCTTGGCCCTAGCGGGGGGCCAGACCCAGTACTTC. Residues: CASSLALAGGQTQYF.

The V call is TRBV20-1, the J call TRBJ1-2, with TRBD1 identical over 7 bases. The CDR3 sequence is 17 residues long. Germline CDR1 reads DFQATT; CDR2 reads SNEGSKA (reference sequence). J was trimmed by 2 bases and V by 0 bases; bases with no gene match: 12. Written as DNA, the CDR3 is TGCAGTGCTAGAGAGTGGGGAGACAGGGTCTCGAACTATGGCTACACCTTC. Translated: CSAREWGDRVSNYGYTF.

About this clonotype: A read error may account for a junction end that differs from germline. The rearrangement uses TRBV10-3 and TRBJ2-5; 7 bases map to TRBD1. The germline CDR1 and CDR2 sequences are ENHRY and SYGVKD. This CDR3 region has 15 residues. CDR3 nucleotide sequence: TGTGCCAGCAGTTCCCCGACAGGGCAGTCAGATACGCAGTACTTC. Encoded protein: CASSSPTGQSDTQYF.

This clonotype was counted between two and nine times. The CDR3 DNA is TGTGCCAGCAGTGATACCGGGACTAGCGGCCAAGAGACCCAGTACTTC. Protein product: CASSDTGTSGQETQYF. This chain connects TRBV6-1 to TRBJ2-5; 11 nucleotides align to TRBD2. Germline V gene sequence: CDR1 MNHNS, CDR2 SASEGT. J gave up 1 base and V 3 bases, and 4 bases lay outside the gene matches. The CDR3 has 16 residues.

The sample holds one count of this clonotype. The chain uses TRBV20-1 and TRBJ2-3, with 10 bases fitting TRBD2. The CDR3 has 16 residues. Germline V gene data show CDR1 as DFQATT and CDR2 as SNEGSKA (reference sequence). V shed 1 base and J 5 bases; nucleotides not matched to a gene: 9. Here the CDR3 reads CSARASGGPRRDTQYF. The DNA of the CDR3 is TGCAGTGCTAGAGCTAGCGGGGGCCCGCGGAGAGATACGCAGTATTTT.

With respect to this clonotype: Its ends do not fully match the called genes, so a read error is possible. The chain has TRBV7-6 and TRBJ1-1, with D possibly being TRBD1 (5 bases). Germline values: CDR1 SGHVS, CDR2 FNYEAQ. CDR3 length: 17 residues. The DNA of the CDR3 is TGTGCCAGCAGCCAATACCCCGAGGTGTTCGGGACGGCTGAAGCTTTGTTT. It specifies CASSQYPEVFGTAEALF.

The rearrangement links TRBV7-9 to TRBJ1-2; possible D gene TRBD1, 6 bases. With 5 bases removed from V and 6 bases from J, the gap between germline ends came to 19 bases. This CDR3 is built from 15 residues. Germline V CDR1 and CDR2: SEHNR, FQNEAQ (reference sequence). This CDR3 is CASSQSTGLADGYTF. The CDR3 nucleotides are TGTGCCAGCAGCCAATCGACAGGACTAGCGGATGGCTACACCTTC.

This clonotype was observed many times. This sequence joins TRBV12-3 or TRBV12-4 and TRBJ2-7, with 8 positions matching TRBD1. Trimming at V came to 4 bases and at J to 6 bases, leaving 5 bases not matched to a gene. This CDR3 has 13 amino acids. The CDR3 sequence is CASSYRGWVEQYF. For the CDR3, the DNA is TGTGCCAGCAGTTACAGGGGGTGGGTCGAGCAGTACTTC.

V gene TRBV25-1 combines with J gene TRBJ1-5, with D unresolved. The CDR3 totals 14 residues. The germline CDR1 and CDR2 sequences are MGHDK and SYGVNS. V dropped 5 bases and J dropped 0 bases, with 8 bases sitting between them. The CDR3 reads CASSRSYSNQPQHF. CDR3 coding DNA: TGTGCCAGCAGTCGAAGTTATAGCAATCAGCCCCAGCATTTT.